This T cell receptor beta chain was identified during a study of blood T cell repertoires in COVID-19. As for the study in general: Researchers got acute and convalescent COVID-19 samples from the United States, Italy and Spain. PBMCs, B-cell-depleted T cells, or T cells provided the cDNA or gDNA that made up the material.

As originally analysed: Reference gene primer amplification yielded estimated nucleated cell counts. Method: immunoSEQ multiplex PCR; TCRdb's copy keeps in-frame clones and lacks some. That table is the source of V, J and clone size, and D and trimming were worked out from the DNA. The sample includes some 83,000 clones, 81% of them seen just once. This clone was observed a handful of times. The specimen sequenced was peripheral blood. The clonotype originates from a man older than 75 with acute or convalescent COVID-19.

This CDR3 reads CASSRSDSTYEQYF. Written as DNA, the CDR3 is TGTGCCAGCAGCCGTTCCGACTCCACCTACGAGCAGTACTTC. The chain links TRBV7-9 to TRBJ2-7; D unclear. The CDR3 sequence is 14 residues long. V was clipped by 5 bases and J by 2 bases, with 13 bases between them. The germline CDR1 and CDR2 sequences are SEHNR and FQNEAQ (reference sequence).